This passage covers 25 T cell receptor beta chains from one sample sequenced in a study of blood T cell repertoires in COVID-19. Assay used: immunoSEQ multiplex PCR; TCRdb lists only in-frame clones, some missing. The data contain 150,000 to 200,000 clones, more than 70% of them singletons. Sequencing was carried out using peripheral blood. The receptors were gathered from a human donor in a cohort sampled during active COVID-19.

The chain carries TRBV7-8 and TRBJ1-4; the D is unclear. Per the germline V gene, CDR1 is SGHVS and CDR2 is FQNEAQ. V lost 1 base and J 8 bases, leaving 5 bases between the germline ends. CDR3 size: 12 residues. The CDR3 spells CASSLDGEKLFF. The CDR3 DNA is TGTGCCAGCAGCTTAGATGGCGAAAAACTGTTTTTT. Combining the CDR3 with reference TRBV7-8 and TRBJ1-4 gives the whole variable domain GAGVSQSPRYKVAKRGQDVALRCDPISGHVSLFWYQQALGQGPEFLTYFQNEAQLDKSGLPSDRFFAERPEGSVSTLKIQRTQQEDSAVYLCASSLDGEKLFFGSGTQLSVL.

This chain uses TRBV18 with TRBJ1-6; D not resolved. Germline loops: CDR1 KGHSH, CDR2 LQKENI. The CDR3 runs to 14 residues. The V and J ends lost 2 bases and 2 bases respectively, with 4 bases between them. In DNA form, the CDR3 reads TGTGCCAGCTCACCAAGCACCTATAATTCACCCCTCCACTTT. This codes for CASSPSTYNSPLHF.

This sequence joins TRBV10-3 and TRBJ1-1, with D unclear. The V end was cut by 5 bases, the J end by 6 bases, with 10 bases between. The CDR3 has 12 residues. The germline gives CDR1 ENHRY, CDR2 SYGVKD. The CDR3 loop is CAISNPAAEAFF. The CDR3 nucleotides read TGTGCCATCAGTAATCCTGCAGCTGAAGCTTTCTTT.

The chain's CDR3 is CASSYGQGGEKLFF. The CDR3, as DNA: TGTGCCAGCAGTTACGGACAGGGAGGAGAAAAACTGTTTTTT. J is TRBJ1-4 and V is TRBV2, with 8 bases lining up with TRBD1. The CDR3 runs 14 residues. The germline CDR1 and CDR2 sequences are SNHLY and FYNNEI. J gave up 8 bases and V 5 bases, and 7 bases lay outside the gene matches.

This clone was recorded only once. This chain uses TRBV5-1 with TRBJ2-7; D is uncertain. Trimming took off 7 bases at V and 3 bases at J, with 8 bases between the two ends. The V gene's germline CDR1 is SGHRS and CDR2 YFSETQ. The CDR3 has 11 amino acids. The DNA for the CDR3 is TGCGCCAGCTCTTCCCTCTACGAGCAGTACTTC. Amino acids: CASSSLYEQYF.

The J gene is TRBJ2-6, the V gene TRBV5-6; D is unresolved. The V end was cut by 5 bases, the J end by 11 bases, with 8 bases between. Germline loops: CDR1 SGHDT, CDR2 YYEEEE. This CDR3 has 11 residues. CDR3 region: CASSQFDVLTF. The CDR3 coding sequence is TGTGCCAGCAGTCAGTTCGACGTCCTGACTTTC.

J is TRBJ2-2 and V is TRBV5-1; a weak D match, TRBD1 (6 bases). This CDR3 contains 15 residues. Germline-derived CDR1 and CDR2 are SGHRS and YFSETQ. The ends were cut back, 4 bases at V and 6 bases at J, with 16 bases in the middle. This CDR3 reads CASSQGDIRSGELFF. CDR3 nucleotides: TGCGCCAGCAGCCAAGGGGACATTCGGTCCGGGGAGCTGTTTTTT.

The chain employs TRBV15 and TRBJ1-3; maybe TRBD1 (6 bases). This CDR3 is built from 17 residues. Germline CDR1 reads LNHNV; CDR2 reads YYDKDF (reference sequence). V lost 0 bases to trimming and J lost 2 bases, with 14 bases between them. Written as DNA, the CDR3 is TGTGCCACCAGCAGAGATCTGATAGGGGGAACTGGAAACACCATATATTTT. This sequence encodes CATSRDLIGGTGNTIYF.

The V and J genes are TRBV30 and TRBJ2-7; weak D call: TRBD2 (5 bases). The germline CDR1 and CDR2 sequences are GTSNPN and SVGIG (reference sequence). CDR3 length: 12 amino acids. V lost 0 bases to trimming and J lost 7 bases, with 10 bases between them. CDR3 nucleotide sequence: TGTGCCTGGAGTGTATTGAGGAGGGAGCAGTACTTC. As protein: CAWSVLRREQYF.

This chain links TRBV7-2 with TRBJ2-1; 8 bases match TRBD2. This CDR3 comprises 16 residues. After removal of 4 bases from V and 4 bases from J, the junction contained 9 bases not matched to a gene. Germline-derived CDR1 and CDR2 are SGHTA and FQGNSA. The CDR3 here is CASSSEAAGAYNEQFF. In DNA form, the CDR3 reads TGTGCCAGCAGCTCGGAGGCAGCGGGAGCTTACAATGAGCAGTTCTTC.

The V call is TRBV4-1, the J call TRBJ1-2; D is unresolved. Trimming shortened V by 0 bases and J by 1 base, and 9 bases separated the two germline ends. The CDR3 loop spans 15 amino acids. Germline CDR1 is MGHRA and CDR2 is YSYEKL. CDR3: CASSQDARLNYGYTF. The CDR3 nucleotides read TGCGCCAGCAGCCAAGATGCCAGACTTAACTATGGCTACACCTTC.

The chain joins TRBV27 to TRBJ1-2, with D maybe TRBD1 (5 bases). The CDR3 is made up of 14 amino acids. The germline V gene encodes CDR1 MNHEY and CDR2 SMNVEV (reference sequence). V dropped 2 bases and J dropped 2 bases, with 9 bases sitting between them. CDR3 DNA sequence: TGTGCCAGCAGTTTAAGGGCAGGGAACTATGGCTACACCTTC. Translated: CASSLRAGNYGYTF.

The chain is built from TRBV11-3 and TRBJ2-3, with a tentative D call TRBD2 (5 bases). V lost 3 bases and J 0 bases, leaving 10 bases between the germline ends. Germline assignment: CDR1 SGHNT and CDR2 YENEEA. The CDR3 extends over 15 amino acids. The CDR3, as DNA: TGTGCCAGCAGCTTGGGAGAAACTAGCACAGATACGCAGTATTTT. It encodes CASSLGETSTDTQYF.

The chain combines TRBV5-6 with TRBJ2-5; 11 positions agree with TRBD2. V was clipped by 4 bases and J by 5 bases; unmatched bases: 7. Germline CDR1 is SGHDT and CDR2 is YYEEEE. The CDR3 runs to 15 residues. CDR3 nucleotide sequence: TGTGCCAGCAGCCCTAGCGGGGGGAAGGGTGAGACCCAGTACTTC. Its protein is CASSPSGGKGETQYF.

The chain joins TRBV7-2 to TRBJ2-7; D is undetermined. This CDR3 has 13 amino acids. Germline values: CDR1 SGHTA, CDR2 FQGNSA. Trimming removed 3 bases from V and 1 base from J, with 7 bases in between. Here the CDR3 reads CASSFGRSYEQYF. The CDR3 region has the DNA TGTGCCAGCAGCTTTGGGCGATCCTACGAGCAGTACTTC.

The chain combines TRBV6-6 with TRBJ1-1; 7 bases are shared with TRBD1. Per the germline V gene, CDR1 is MNHNY and CDR2 is SVGAGI (reference sequence). The CDR3 loop spans 15 amino acids. J was trimmed by 1 base and V by 4 bases; bases with no gene match: 6. As DNA, the CDR3 is TGTGCCAGCAGTTCCCAACAGGGGTGGAACACTGAAGCTTTCTTT. Amino acid sequence: CASSSQQGWNTEAFF.

This chain connects TRBV5-1 to TRBJ2-1; a weak D match, TRBD1 (5 bases). Trimming stripped 7 bases from V and 0 bases from J, with 11 bases between. Per germline, CDR1 SGHRS and CDR2 YFSETQ. The CDR3 totals 14 residues. The CDR3 nucleotides are TGCGCCAGCGGGCAGGGAAGCTCCTACAATGAGCAGTTCTTC. Its translation: CASGQGSSYNEQFF.

This clone occurred once. The rearrangement joins TRBV29-1 to TRBJ2-1; D gene ambiguous. V was clipped by 0 bases and J by 10 bases, with 19 bases between them. Germline assignment: CDR1 SQVTM and CDR2 ANQGSEA. This CDR3 comprises 15 residues. CDR3 in amino acids: CSVEDRLGSTLEQFF. CDR3 DNA sequence: TGCAGCGTTGAAGACCGTTTAGGCAGCACACTAGAGCAGTTCTTC.

This clone was counted a single time. The junction and the germline gene differ at one end; a read error may be behind it. The chain has TRBV7-7 and TRBJ2-7; no definite D call. CDR1 is SSHAT, CDR2 FNYEAQ, per germline (reference sequence). This CDR3 region has 14 residues. CDR3 amino acids: CASSPSGYSYEQYF. The CDR3 bases are TGTGCTAGCAGCCCCTCGGGTTATTCCTACGAGCAGTACTTC.

This clone was recorded once. The gene calls are TRBV28 and TRBJ2-7; 7 positions agree with TRBD1. Germline loops: CDR1 MDHEN, CDR2 SYDVKM. CDR3 length: 12 residues. Trimming cost V 7 bases and J 1 base; bases outside gene matches: 1. CDR3 residues: CASTRGSYEQYF. In nucleotides, the CDR3 is TGTGCCAGCACCAGGGGGTCCTACGAGCAGTACTTC.

In its sample, this clone was seen a few times. The chain employs TRBV11-2 and TRBJ2-7; 11 bases match TRBD2. This CDR3 is 14 amino acids long. J lost 5 bases, V lost 5 bases, and 5 bases had no gene match. Germline assignment: CDR1 SGHAT and CDR2 FQNNGV. The CDR3: CASSKLLAGDEQYF. The DNA for the CDR3 is TGTGCCAGCAGCAAGCTACTAGCGGGAGACGAGCAGTACTTC. Supplemented by reference TRBV11-2 and TRBJ2-7, the full variable domain reads EAGVAQSPRYKIIEKRQSVAFWCNPISGHATLYWYQQILGQGPKLLIQFQNNGVVDDSQLPKDRFSAERLKGVDSTLKIQPAKLEDSAVYLCASSKLLAGDEQYFGPGTRLTVT.

CDR3 coding DNA: TGTGCCAGCAGTACAGCGGGCGAGGGACGGGGAGCTTTCTTT. This codes for CASSTAGEGRGAFF. This chain uses TRBV28 with TRBJ1-1; tentatively, D is TRBD1 (5 bases). The CDR3 sequence is 14 residues long. V was clipped by 5 bases and J by 10 bases, with 20 bases between them. CDR1 MDHEN and CDR2 SYDVKM come from the germline V gene.

This chain links TRBV2 with TRBJ1-2; D not certain. V gave up 6 bases and J gave up 4 bases, with 18 bases separating them. The germline CDR1 and CDR2 sequences are SNHLY and FYNNEI. The CDR3 is made up of 15 amino acids. The CDR3 is CASSTRIVGAYGYTF. Written as DNA, the CDR3 is TGTGCCAGCAGCACCCGGATAGTCGGAGCCTATGGCTACACCTTC.

The rearrangement links TRBV25-1 to TRBJ2-5; unclear D gene. Per germline, CDR1 MGHDK and CDR2 SYGVNS. V was shortened by 0 bases and J by 0 bases, with 14 bases between the two germline ends. The CDR3 length is 17 residues. The CDR3 loop is CASSEYRYYEYQETQYF. The DNA of the CDR3 is TGTGCCAGCAGTGAATATCGCTATTACGAGTACCAAGAGACCCAGTACTTC.

This sequence joins TRBV28 and TRBJ1-2; 8 bases agree with TRBD1. Germline assignment: CDR1 MDHEN and CDR2 SYDVKM. The CDR3 runs 13 residues. Trimming at V came to 3 bases and at J to 3 bases, leaving 0 bases not matched to a gene. CDR3 nucleotide sequence: TGTGCCAGCAGTTTGACAGGGGACTATGGCTACACCTTC. Amino acids: CASSLTGDYGYTF.